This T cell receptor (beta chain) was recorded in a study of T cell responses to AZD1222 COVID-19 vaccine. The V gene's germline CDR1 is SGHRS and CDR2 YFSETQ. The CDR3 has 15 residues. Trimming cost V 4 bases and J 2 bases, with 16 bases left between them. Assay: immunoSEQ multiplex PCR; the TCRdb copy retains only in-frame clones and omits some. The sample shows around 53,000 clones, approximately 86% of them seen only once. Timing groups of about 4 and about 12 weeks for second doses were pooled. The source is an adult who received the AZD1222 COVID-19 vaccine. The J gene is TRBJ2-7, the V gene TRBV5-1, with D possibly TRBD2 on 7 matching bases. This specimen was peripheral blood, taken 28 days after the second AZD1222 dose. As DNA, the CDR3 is TGCGCCAGCAGCCGAATGGGCGGGGGCCCCTACGAGCAGTACTTC. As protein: CASSRMGGGPYEQYF.